This T cell receptor (beta chain) was documented in a study of shared clonotypes between healthy human individuals. A note on this clone: The same CDR3 also results from other DNA sequences found in this sample.

In germline, CDR1 is SQVTM, CDR2 ANQGSEA. The CDR3 is made up of 12 amino acids. Deletions cut 3 bases from V and 3 bases from J, with 7 bases between. Data came from immunoSEQ multiplex PCR; TCRdb stores just in-frame clones and leaves some out. Here the sample spans 2 million to 2.5 million clones, roughly 90% being singletons. The specimen sequenced was naive CD4+ T cells from PBMCs. Sample subset: CD45RA+ positively selected. The rearrangement uses TRBV29-1 and TRBJ2-3; D may be TRBD2 (6 bases). The source of this sequence is a man younger than 35 in good health. Some clones in this sample may be carry-over from other donors' samples. The DNA for the CDR3 is TGCAGCGTTGAGGAGGGGACAGATACGCAGTATTTT. Translating gives CSVEEGTDTQYF.